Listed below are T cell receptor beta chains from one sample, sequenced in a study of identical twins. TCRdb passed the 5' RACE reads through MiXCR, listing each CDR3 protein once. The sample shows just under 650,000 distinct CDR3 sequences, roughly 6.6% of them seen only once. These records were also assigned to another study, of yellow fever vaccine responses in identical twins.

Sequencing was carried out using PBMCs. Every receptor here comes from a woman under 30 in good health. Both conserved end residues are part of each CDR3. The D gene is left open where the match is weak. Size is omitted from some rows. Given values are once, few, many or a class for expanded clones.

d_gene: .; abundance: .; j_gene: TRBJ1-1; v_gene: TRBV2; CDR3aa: CASRYTEAFF
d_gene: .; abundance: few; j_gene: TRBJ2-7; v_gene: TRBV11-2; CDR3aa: CASSLDKGTYEQYF
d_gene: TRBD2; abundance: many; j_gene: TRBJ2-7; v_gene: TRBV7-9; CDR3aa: CASSPAGLAGGEQYF
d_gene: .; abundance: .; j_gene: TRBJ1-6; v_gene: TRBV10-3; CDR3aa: CAISDGAGNSPLHF
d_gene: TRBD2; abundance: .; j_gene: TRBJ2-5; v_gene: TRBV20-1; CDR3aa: CSARPSGSRETQYF
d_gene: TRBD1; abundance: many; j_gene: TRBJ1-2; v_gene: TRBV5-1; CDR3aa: CASSLSGTANYGYTF
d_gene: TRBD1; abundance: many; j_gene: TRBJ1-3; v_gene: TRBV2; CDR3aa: CATGQRNTIYF
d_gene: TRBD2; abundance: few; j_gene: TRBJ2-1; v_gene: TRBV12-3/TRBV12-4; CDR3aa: CASRRAGTSGYNEQFF
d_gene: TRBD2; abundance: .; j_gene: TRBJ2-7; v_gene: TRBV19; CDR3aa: CASSIVEAGPYEQYF
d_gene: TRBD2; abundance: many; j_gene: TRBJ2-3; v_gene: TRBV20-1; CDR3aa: CSARSGTNTDTQYF
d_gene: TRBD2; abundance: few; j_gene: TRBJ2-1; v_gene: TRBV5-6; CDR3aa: CASSTMSGGSYNEQFF
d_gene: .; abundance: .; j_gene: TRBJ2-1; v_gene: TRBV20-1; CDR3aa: CSASGLETTYNEQFF
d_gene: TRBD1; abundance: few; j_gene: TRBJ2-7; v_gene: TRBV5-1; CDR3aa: CASSLVLDRSHEQYF
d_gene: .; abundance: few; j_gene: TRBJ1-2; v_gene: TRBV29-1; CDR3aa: CSVVRGRNSGYTF
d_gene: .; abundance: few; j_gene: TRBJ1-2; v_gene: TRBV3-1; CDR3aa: CASSQKSWGYTF
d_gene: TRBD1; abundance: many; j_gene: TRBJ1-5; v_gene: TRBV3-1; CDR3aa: CASSPRQGTAYSNQPQHF
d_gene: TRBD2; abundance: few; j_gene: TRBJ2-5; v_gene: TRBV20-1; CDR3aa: CSARDGEGRETQYF
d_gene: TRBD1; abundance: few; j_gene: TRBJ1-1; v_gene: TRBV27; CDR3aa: CASSPGTGIGGTEAFF
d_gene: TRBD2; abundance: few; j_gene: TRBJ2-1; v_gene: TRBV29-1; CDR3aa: CSADQGLANEQFF
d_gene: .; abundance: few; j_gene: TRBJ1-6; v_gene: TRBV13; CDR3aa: CASSPARGNSPLHF
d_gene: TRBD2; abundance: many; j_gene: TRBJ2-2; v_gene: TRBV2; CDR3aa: CASSSSGRYTGELFF
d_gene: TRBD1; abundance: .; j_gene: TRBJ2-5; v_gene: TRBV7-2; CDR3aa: CASSSKGQGVFETQYF
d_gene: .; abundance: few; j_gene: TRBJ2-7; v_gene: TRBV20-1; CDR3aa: CSARDRIQGYEQYF
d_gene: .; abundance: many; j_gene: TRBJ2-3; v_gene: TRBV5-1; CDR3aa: CASSLAGGDSDTQYF
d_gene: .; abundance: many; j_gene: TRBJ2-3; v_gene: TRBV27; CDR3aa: CASSLERFTDTQYF
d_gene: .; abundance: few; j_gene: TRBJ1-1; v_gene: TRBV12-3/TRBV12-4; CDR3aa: CASTPAKHMNTEAFF
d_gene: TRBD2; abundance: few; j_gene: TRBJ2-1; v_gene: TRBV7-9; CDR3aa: CASSHPRTSGRMNEQFF
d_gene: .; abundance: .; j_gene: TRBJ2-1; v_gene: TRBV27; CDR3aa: CASSLWAGPYNEQFF
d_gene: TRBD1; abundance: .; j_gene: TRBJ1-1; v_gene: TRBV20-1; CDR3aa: CSALQGALSEAFF
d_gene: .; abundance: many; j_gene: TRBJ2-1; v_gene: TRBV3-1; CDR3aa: CASSQDGTAQFF
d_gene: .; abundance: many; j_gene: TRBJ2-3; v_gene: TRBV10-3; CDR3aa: CAIGGSDTDTQYF
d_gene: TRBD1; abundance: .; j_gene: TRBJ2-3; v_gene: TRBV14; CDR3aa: CASSQDWQGVGTDTQYF
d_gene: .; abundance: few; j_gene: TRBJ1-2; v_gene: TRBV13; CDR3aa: CASSSRSYGYTF
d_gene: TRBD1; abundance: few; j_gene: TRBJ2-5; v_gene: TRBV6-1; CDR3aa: CASSQTDRGKSETQYF
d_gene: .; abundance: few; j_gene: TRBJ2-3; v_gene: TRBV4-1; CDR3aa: CASSFQGRGEDTQYF
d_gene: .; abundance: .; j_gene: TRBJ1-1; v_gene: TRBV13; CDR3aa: CASRRSGLNTEAFF
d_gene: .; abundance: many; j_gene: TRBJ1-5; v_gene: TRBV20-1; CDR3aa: CSASVHNSNQPQHF
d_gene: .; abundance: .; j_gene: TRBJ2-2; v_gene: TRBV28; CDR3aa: CASLTAATGTGELFF
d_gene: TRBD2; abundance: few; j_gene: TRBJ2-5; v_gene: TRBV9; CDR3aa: CASSTSGVETQYF
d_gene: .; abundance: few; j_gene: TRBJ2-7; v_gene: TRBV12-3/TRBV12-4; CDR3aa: CASSLGTPDYEQYF
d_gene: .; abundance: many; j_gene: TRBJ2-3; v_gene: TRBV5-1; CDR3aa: CASSLGAGTPNTDTQYF
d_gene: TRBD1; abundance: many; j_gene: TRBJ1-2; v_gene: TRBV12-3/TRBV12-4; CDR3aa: CASRRGTGLNYGYTF
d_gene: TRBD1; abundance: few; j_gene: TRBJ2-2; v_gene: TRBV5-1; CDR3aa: CASSLNRGQTGELFF
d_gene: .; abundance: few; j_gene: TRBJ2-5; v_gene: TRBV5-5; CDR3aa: CASSPPLGGVVGETQYF
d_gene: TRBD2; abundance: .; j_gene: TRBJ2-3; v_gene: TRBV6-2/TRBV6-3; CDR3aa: CASGLPTSGVYLVAQYF
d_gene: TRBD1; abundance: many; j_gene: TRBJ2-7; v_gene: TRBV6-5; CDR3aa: CASSYGTGSTYEQYF
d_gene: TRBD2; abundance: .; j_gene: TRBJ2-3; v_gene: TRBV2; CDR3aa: CASIGEGSDTQYF
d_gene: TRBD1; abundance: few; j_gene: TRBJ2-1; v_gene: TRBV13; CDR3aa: CASSLSSTGDDEQFF
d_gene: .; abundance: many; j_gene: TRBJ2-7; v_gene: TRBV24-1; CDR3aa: CATSDSGTATVYEQYF
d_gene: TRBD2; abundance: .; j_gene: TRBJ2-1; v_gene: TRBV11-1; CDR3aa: CASSLLPGTSGSFGEQFF
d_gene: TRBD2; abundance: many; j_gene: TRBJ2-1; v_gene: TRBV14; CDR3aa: CASSQGLAPNEQFF
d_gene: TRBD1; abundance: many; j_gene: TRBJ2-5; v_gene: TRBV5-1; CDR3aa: CASSYTDREGTQYF
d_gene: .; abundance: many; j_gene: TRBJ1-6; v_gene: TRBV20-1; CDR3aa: CSARRMARSPLHF
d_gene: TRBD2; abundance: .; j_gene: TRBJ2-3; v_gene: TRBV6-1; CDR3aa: CASSRWGGGGDTQYF
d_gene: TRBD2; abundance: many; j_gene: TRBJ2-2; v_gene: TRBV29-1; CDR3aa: CSVEVPAGALDTGELFF
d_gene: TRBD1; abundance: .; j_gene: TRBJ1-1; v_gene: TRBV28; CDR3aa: CASSASGTGLNTEAFF
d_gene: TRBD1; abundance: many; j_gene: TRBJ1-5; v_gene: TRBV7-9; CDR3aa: CASSAGTVSNQPQHF